This paragraph covers one T cell receptor (beta chain) sequence. Its antigen is still unknown. Germline-derived CDR1 and CDR2 are SGHKS and YYEKEE (reference sequence). V dropped 3 bases and J dropped 0; count of bases not matched to a gene: 8. The CDR3 contains 17 residues. The data are from a study of cytomegalovirus exposure and HLA in healthy donors. Study-level results: TCR beta chain V- and J-gene trimming was linked, in a later analysis, to a missense variant in DCLRE1C. The authors considered a cluster of highly shared sequence variants likely to be a sequencing artifact.

Both 60 Vbeta primers and 13 Jbeta primers went into the PCR. Profiling relied on immunoSEQ multiplex PCR, and the TCRdb table lists in-frame clones only, not all of them. The sample contains 150,000 or so clones, around 84% of which appear only once. The sequence was collected from a man aged 50 to 59 in good health and CMV-seronegative. This sequence joins TRBV5-5 and TRBJ2-1, with TRBD1 identical over 8 bases. The sequenced sample was PBMCs. CDR3 sequence: CASSYYTGGNSYNEQFF. The CDR3 DNA follows: TGTGCCAGCAGCTATTATACAGGGGGAAACTCCTACAATGAGCAGTTCTTC.